These 10 T cell receptor beta chains share one sample of origin, sequenced in a study of identical twins. MiXCR was run by TCRdb on the 5' RACE reads, yielding one entry per CDR3 protein. The sample yields about 100,000 distinct CDR3 sequences, less than 6.5% seen once. Sequencing was carried out using memory T cells sorted from blood. These receptor sequences come from a woman aged 50 to 60 in good health.

At least ten counts were recorded for this clonotype. V gene TRBV12-3 or TRBV12-4 combines with J gene TRBJ1-3; D is perhaps TRBD1 (5 bases). V lost 5 bases and J 0 bases, leaving 29 bases between the germline ends. The CDR3 runs 21 residues. The DNA for the CDR3 is TGTGCCAGCAGTAACCCGCTCCCGGTGGGGGGTGAACTTTTCTCTGGAAACACCATATATTTT. Its translation is CASSNPLPVGGELFSGNTIYF.

This clonotype has a count of ten or more. The chain employs TRBV6-2 or TRBV6-3 and TRBJ2-5; 10 nucleotides align to TRBD2. The germline V gene has CDR1 MNHEY and CDR2 SVGEGT. V was pared by 4 bases and J by 5 bases, with 1 base of the junction left unmatched. The CDR3 loop spans 13 amino acids. This chain's CDR3 is CASSSLAGETQYF. CDR3 nucleotides: TGTGCCAGCAGTTCACTAGCGGGGGAGACCCAGTACTTC.

The chain employs TRBV12-3 or TRBV12-4 and TRBJ1-1; no firm D call. V was trimmed by 6 bases and J by 1 base, leaving 9 bases between them. There are 13 residues in the CDR3. The CDR3 is CASRVSGNTEAFF. The DNA for the CDR3 is TGTGCCAGCAGGGTATCAGGGAACACTGAAGCTTTCTTT.

This clonotype has at least ten counts. The J gene is TRBJ2-6, the V gene TRBV15, with D possibly matching TRBD1 (6 bases). V lost 1 base and J 0 bases, leaving 7 bases between the germline ends. The CDR3 extends over 16 amino acids. Germline V gives CDR1 LNHNV, CDR2 YYDKDF (reference sequence). The CDR3 sequence: CATSRGTDSGANVLTF. The CDR3 nucleotides are TGTGCCACCAGCAGAGGGACAGACTCTGGGGCCAACGTCCTGACTTTC.

This clonotype was counted ten times or more. The chain employs TRBV10-1 and TRBJ2-7; D may be TRBD2 (5 bases). Germline lookup yields CDR1 WNHNN and CDR2 SYGVQD (reference sequence). The V and J ends lost 3 bases and 3 bases respectively, with 12 bases between them. The CDR3 spans 14 residues. The CDR3 region is CASSDRQRGYEQYF. CDR3 in DNA: TGCGCCAGCAGTGACAGGCAACGGGGCTACGAGCAGTACTTC.

This clonotype was recorded many times. J is TRBJ1-5 and V is TRBV6-6; maybe TRBD1 (5 bases). The CDR3 has 14 amino acids. V was pared by 6 bases and J by 3 bases, with 12 bases between. The germline V gene encodes CDR1 MNHNY and CDR2 SVGAGI (reference sequence). Here the CDR3 DNA reads TGTGCCAGCAGACCCGACAGTTTCAATCAGCCCCAGCATTTT. Residues: CASRPDSFNQPQHF.

This clonotype was detected ten times or more. The chain recombines TRBV20-1 with TRBJ2-1; a weak D match, TRBD2 (6 bases). Germline V gives CDR1 DFQATT, CDR2 SNEGSKA (reference sequence). V lost 0 bases, J lost 5 bases, and 17 bases lay in between. This CDR3 has 16 residues. CDR3 nucleotide sequence: TGCAGTGCTAGAGAGGAAGACGGGAGACTTGACAATGAGCAGTTCTTC. Its translation: CSAREEDGRLDNEQFF.

This clonotype was observed many times. The genes are TRBV7-6 and TRBJ2-5; no definite D call. Germline V lookup: CDR1 SGHVS, CDR2 FNYEAQ. Trimming took 0 bases from V and 3 from J, leaving 11 bases between them. This CDR3 is built from 15 residues. CDR3 DNA sequence: TGTGCCAGCAGCTTAGCTGGTTCTCTGAAAGAGACCCAGTACTTC. This sequence encodes CASSLAGSLKETQYF.

Note on this clonotype: The missing conserved phenylalanine or tryptophan at the end of this CDR3 makes a read error likely. The chain uses TRBV3-1 and TRBJ2-5, with 7 bases lining up with TRBD2. Germline V CDR1 and CDR2: LGHDT, YNNKEL (reference sequence). Losses at the gene ends were 5 bases for V and 1 base for J; bases not matched to a gene: 10. The CDR3 contains 16 residues. This CDR3 reads CASSRTLASGQETQYL. DNA for the CDR3: TGTGCCAGCAGCAGAACCCTAGCTAGCGGCCAAGAGACCCAGTACCTC.

This clonotype was counted at least ten times. V gene TRBV6-6 combines with J gene TRBJ1-5, with D perhaps matching TRBD1 (5 bases). The CDR3 is 13 residues long. CDR1 and CDR2 (germline): MNHNY, SVGAGI (reference sequence). Trimming stripped 5 bases from V and 4 bases from J, with 9 bases between. The CDR3 nucleotides are TGTGCCAGCAGTGGGGGGATGAATCAGCCCCAGCATTTT. Its protein is CASSGGMNQPQHF.